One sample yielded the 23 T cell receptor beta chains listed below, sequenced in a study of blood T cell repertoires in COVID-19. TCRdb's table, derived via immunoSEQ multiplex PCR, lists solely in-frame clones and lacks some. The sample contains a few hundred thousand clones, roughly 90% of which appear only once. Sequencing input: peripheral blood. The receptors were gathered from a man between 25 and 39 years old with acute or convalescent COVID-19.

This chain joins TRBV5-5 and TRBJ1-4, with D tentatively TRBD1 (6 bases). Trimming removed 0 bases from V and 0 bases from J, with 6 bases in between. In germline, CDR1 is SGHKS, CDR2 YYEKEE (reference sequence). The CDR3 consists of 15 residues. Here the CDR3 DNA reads TGTGCCAGCAGCTTGGGGACAGCAACTAATGAAAAACTGTTTTTT. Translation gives CASSLGTATNEKLFF. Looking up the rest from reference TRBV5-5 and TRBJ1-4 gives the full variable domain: DAGVTQSPTHLIKTRGQQVTLRCSPISGHKSVSWYQQVLGQGPQFIFQYYEKEERGRGNFPDRFSARQFPNYSSELNVNALLLGDSALYLCASSLGTATNEKLFFGSGTQLSVL.

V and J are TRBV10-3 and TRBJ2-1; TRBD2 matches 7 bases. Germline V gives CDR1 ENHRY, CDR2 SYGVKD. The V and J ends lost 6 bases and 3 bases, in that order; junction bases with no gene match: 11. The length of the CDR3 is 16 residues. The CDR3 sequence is CAIRAGLVGYYNEQFF. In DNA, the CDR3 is TGTGCCATCAGGGCAGGACTAGTCGGCTACTACAATGAGCAGTTCTTC.

The CDR3 reads CASSPFNRGEQYF. As DNA, the CDR3 is TGTGCCAGCTCACCATTTAACAGGGGCGAGCAGTACTTC. This rearrangement joins TRBV18 to TRBJ2-7; the match to TRBD1 covers 7 bases. The V gene's germline CDR1 is KGHSH and CDR2 LQKENI. This CDR3 region has 13 residues. The J segment lost 6 bases and the V segment lost 2 bases, leaving 4 bases of the junction unmatched.

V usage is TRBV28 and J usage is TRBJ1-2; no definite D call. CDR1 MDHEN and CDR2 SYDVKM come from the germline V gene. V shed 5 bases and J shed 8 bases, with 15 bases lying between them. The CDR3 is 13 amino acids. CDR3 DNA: TGTGCCAGCAGTCCCGGGTCGGGGAGAGGCTACACCTTC. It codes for CASSPGSGRGYTF.

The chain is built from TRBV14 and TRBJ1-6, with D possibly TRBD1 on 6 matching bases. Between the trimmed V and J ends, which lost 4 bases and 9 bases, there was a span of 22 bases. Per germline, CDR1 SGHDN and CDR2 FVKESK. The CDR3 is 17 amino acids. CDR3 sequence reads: CASSPKMTSRGGSPLHF. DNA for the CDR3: TGTGCCAGCAGCCCTAAGATGACAAGCCGAGGGGGTTCACCCCTCCACTTT.

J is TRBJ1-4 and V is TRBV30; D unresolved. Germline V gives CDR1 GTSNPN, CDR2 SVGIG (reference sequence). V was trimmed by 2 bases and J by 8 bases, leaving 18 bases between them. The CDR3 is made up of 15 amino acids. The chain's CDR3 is CAWSRETDDREKLFF. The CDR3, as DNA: TGTGCCTGGAGTAGGGAGACCGACGATAGGGAAAAACTGTTTTTT.

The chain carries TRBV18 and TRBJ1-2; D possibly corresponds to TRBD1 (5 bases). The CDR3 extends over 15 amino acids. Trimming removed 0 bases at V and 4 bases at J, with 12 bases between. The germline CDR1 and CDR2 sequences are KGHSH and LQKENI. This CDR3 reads CASSPPRTNGYGYTF. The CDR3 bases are TGTGCCAGCTCACCACCGAGGACAAACGGCTATGGCTACACCTTC.

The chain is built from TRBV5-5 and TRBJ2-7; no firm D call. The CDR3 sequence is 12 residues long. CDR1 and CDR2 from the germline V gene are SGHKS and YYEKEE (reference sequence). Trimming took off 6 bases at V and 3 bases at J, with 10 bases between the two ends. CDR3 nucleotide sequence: TGTGCCAGCAACCCTCTCGGCTACGAGCAGTACTTC. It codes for CASNPLGYEQYF.

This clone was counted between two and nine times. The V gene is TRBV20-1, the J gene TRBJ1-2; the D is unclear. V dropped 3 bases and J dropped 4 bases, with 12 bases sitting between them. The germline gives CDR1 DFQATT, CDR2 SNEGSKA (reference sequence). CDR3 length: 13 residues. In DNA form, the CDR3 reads TGCAGTGCTAGTATTCGGCAGGCCTATGGCTACACCTTC. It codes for CSASIRQAYGYTF.

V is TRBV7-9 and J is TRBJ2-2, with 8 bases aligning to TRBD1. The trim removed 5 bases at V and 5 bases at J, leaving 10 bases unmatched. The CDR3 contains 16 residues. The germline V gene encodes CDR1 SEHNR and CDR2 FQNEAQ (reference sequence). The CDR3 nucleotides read TGTGCCAGCAGCGCACTTCAGGGGGCCCGGACCGGGGAGCTGTTTTTT. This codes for CASSALQGARTGELFF.

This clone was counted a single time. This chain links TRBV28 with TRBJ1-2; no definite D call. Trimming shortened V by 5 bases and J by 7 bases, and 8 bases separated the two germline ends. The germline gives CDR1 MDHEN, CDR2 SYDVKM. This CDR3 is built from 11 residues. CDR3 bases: TGTGCCAGCAGTCGGAGACGTGGCTACACCTTC. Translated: CASSRRRGYTF.

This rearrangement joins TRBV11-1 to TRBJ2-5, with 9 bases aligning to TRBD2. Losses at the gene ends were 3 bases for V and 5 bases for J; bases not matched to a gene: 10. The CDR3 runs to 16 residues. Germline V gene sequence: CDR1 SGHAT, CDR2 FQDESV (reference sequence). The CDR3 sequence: CASSFGAGLAEETQYF. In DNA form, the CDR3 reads TGTGCCAGCAGCTTTGGGGCGGGACTAGCCGAGGAGACCCAGTACTTC.

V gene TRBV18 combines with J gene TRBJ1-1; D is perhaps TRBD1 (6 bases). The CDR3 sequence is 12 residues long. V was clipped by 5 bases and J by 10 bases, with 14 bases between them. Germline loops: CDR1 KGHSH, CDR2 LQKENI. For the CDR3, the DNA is TGTGCCAGCTCATCCTACAGGGAAGTAGCTTTCTTT. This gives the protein CASSSYREVAFF.

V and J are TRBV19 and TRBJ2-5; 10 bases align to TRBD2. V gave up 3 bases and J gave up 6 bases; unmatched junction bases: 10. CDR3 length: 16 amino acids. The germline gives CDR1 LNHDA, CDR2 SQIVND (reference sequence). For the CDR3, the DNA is TGTGCCAGTAGTATGGGTAGTAGCGGGAGGTTGCAGACCCAGTACTTC. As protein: CASSMGSSGRLQTQYF.

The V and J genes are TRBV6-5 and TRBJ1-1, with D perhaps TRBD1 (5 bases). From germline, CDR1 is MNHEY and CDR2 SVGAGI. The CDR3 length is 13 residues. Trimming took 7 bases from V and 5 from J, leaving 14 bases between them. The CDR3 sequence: CASNRGGDTEAFF. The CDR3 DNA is TGTGCCAGCAATAGGGGAGGGGATACTGAAGCTTTCTTT.

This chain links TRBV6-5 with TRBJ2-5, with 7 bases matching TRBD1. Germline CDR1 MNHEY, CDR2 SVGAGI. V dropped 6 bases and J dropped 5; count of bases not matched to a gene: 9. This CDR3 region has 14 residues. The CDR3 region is CASRRHRGGETQYF. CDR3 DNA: TGTGCCAGCAGACGGCACAGGGGCGGCGAGACCCAGTACTTC.

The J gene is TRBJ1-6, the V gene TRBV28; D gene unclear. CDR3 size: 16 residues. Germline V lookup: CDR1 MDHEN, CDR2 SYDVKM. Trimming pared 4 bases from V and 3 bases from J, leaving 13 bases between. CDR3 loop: CASSWVRKNYNSPLHF. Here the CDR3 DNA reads TGTGCCAGCAGTTGGGTCAGGAAAAACTATAATTCACCCCTCCACTTT.

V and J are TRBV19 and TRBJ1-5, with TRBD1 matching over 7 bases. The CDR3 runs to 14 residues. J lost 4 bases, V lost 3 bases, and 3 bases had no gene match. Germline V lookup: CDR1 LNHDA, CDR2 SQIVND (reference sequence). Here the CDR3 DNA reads TGTGCCAGTAGTATCCGGGACAGTAATCAGCCCCAGCATTTT. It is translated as CASSIRDSNQPQHF.

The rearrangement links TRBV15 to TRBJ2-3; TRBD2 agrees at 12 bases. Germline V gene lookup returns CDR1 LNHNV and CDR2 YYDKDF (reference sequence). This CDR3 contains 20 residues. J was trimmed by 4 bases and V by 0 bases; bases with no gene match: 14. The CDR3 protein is CATSRDRESSGGAGADTQYF. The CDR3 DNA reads TGTGCCACCAGCAGAGATAGGGAGTCTAGCGGGGGGGCAGGGGCAGATACGCAGTATTTT.

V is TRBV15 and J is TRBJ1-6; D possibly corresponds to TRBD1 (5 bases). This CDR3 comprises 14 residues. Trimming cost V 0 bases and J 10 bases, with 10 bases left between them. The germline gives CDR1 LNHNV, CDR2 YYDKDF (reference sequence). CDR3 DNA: TGTGCCACCAGCAGAGATCCCTCAGGGTCACCCCTCCACTTT. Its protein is CATSRDPSGSPLHF.

DNA of the CDR3: TGCGCCAGCAGCCCACTTGGCGGGGGCCGACCTACCTACGAGCAGTACTTC. This codes for CASSPLGGGRPTYEQYF. This chain connects TRBV5-1 to TRBJ2-7; possibly TRBD2 for D (7 bases). The CDR3 runs to 17 residues. The V gene lost 4 bases and the J gene lost 2 bases, with 22 bases spanning the gap. Germline V gene data show CDR1 as SGHRS and CDR2 as YFSETQ.

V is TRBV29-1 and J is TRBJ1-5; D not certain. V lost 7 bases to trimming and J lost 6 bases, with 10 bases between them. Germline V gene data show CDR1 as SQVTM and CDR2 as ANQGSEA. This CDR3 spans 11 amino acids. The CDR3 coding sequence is TGCAGCGCTGGGGAGGGTCAGCCCCAGCATTTT. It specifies CSAGEGQPQHF.

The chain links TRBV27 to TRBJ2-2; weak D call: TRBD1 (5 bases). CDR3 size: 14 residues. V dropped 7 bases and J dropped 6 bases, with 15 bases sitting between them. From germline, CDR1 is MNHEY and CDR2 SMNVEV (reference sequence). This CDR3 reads CASNSGFLSGELFF. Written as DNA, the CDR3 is TGTGCCAGCAATTCAGGGTTTCTGTCCGGGGAGCTGTTTTTT.